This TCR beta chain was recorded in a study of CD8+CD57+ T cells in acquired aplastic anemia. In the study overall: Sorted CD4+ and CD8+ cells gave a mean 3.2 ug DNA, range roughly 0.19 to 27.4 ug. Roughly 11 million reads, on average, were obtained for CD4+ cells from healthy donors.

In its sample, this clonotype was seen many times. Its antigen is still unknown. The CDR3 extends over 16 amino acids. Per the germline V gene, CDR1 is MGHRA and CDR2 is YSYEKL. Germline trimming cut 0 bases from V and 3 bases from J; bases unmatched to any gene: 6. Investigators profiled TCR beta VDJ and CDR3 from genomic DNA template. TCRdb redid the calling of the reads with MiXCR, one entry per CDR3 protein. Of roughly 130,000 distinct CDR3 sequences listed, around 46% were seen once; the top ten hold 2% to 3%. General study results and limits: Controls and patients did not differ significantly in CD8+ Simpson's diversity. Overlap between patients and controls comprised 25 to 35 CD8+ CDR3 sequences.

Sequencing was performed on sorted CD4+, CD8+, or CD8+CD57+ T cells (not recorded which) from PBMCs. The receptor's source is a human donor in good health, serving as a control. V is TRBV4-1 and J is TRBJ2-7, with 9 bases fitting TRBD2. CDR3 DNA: TGCGCCAGCAGCCAAGATCCGCGGGGGGGATACTACGAGCAGTACTTC. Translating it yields CASSQDPRGGYYEQYF.